The 31 T cell receptor beta chains listed next were all sequenced from one sample in a study of T cell repertoires in cytomegalovirus infection. Via MiXCR, TCRdb re-called the reads, giving one row per CDR3 protein. The table lists around 300,000 distinct CDR3 sequences, around 25% of them singletons. The sample taken for sequencing was PBMCs. The receptors were gathered from a human donor in good health (CMV status not recorded). Some clones in this sample may be carry-over from other donors' samples.

This clonotype was observed a few times. J is TRBJ2-1 and V is TRBV5-6, with D unresolved. The CDR3 totals 13 residues. Germline CDR1 is SGHDT and CDR2 is YYEEEE. V was shortened by 7 bases and J by 7 bases, with 15 bases between the two germline ends. The CDR3 spells CASAWSLGNEQFF. The CDR3 DNA follows: TGTGCCAGCGCTTGGAGCCTAGGTAATGAGCAGTTCTTC.

This clonotype was counted only a few times. This sequence joins TRBV7-9 and TRBJ2-5, with D tentatively TRBD1 (6 bases). Trimming removed 2 bases at V and 5 bases at J, with 21 bases between. CDR1 is SEHNR and CDR2 is FQNEAQ in the germline V gene (reference sequence). CDR3 length: 17 amino acids. Written as DNA, the CDR3 is TGTGCCAGCAGCTTAAACGCTGGGGGCCCTCAGCGGGAGACCCAGTACTTC. Translated, it gives CASSLNAGGPQRETQYF.

This clonotype showed up just a few times. The chain couples TRBV5-5 to TRBJ1-1; TRBD1 matches 7 bases. Germline lookup yields CDR1 SGHKS and CDR2 YYEKEE (reference sequence). Losses at the gene ends were 4 bases for V and 1 base for J; bases not matched to a gene: 16. The CDR3 loop spans 18 amino acids. CDR3 DNA sequence: TGTGCCAGCAGCCAGGGGGTGGCTAAAACTAATCGGAACACTGAAGCTTTCTTT. Encoded protein: CASSQGVAKTNRNTEAFF.

This clonotype was picked up many times. One end of the junction is discordant with germline, which a read error may explain. The V and J genes are TRBV7-7 and TRBJ2-3, with 7 nucleotides matching TRBD2. The CDR3 has 17 amino acids. Germline values: CDR1 SSHAT, CDR2 FNYEAQ (reference sequence). CDR3 sequence: CASSPSTGGTSTDTQYF. The DNA of the CDR3 is TGTGCTAGCAGCCCCTCTACCGGGGGGACTAGCACAGATACGCAGTATTTT. Full variable domain (rest looked up from reference TRBV7-7 and TRBJ2-3): GAGVSQSPRYKVTKRGQDVTLRCDPISSHATLYWYQQALGQGPEFLTYFNYEAQPDKSGLPSDRFSAERPEGSISTLTIQRTEQRDSAMYRCASSPSTGGTSTDTQYFGPGTRLTVL.

The chain is built from TRBV5-1 and TRBJ2-7; no clear D gene. CDR3 size: 16 residues. CDR1 is SGHRS and CDR2 is YFSETQ in the germline V gene. Deletions cut 3 bases from V and 0 bases from J, with 16 bases between. CDR3 in DNA: TGCGCCAGCAGCTCGAACAGACACCATAACTCCTACGAGCAGTACTTC. Translating it yields CASSSNRHHNSYEQYF.

The sample holds many counts of this clonotype. V is TRBV11-2 and J is TRBJ1-2; D gene ambiguous. V was pared by 1 base and J by 4 bases, with 10 bases between. CDR3 length equals 14 residues. Germline V gene lookup returns CDR1 SGHAT and CDR2 FQNNGV. CDR3 residues: CASSLAGGAYGYTF. For the CDR3, the DNA is TGTGCCAGCAGCTTAGCGGGTGGAGCCTATGGCTACACCTTC.

The chain uses TRBV7-2 and TRBJ1-4, with D possibly matching TRBD1 (5 bases). The CDR3 sequence is 14 residues long. Between the trimmed V and J ends, which lost 5 bases and 11 bases, there was a span of 18 bases. The germline V gene encodes CDR1 SGHTA and CDR2 FQGNSA. CDR3 in amino acids: CASSQAGLLGKLFF. The CDR3 nucleotides read TGTGCCAGCAGCCAAGCGGGACTCCTGGGGAAACTGTTTTTT.

At least ten counts were recorded for this clonotype. V gene TRBV7-8 combines with J gene TRBJ1-4; weak D call: TRBD1 (5 bases). Trimming removed 0 bases at V and 6 bases at J, with 11 bases between. Per germline, CDR1 SGHVS and CDR2 FQNEAQ. This CDR3 comprises 15 residues. The CDR3 nucleotides are TGTGCCAGCAGCTTAGCGCAGGGAGTGGATGAAAAACTGTTTTTT. It is translated as CASSLAQGVDEKLFF.

The V call is TRBV15, the J call TRBJ1-2; no clear D gene. Germline loops: CDR1 LNHNV, CDR2 YYDKDF (reference sequence). V was clipped by 5 bases and J by 4 bases, with 17 bases between them. This CDR3 has 15 residues. The CDR3 region is CATSATQKTFYGYTF. CDR3 in DNA: TGTGCCACCAGCGCCACCCAGAAAACCTTCTATGGCTACACCTTC. The whole variable domain, filled in from reference TRBV15 and TRBJ1-2, reads DAMVIQNPRYQVTQFGKPVTLSCSQTLNHNVMYWYQQKSSQAPKLLFHYYDKDFNNEADTPDNFQSRRPNTSFCFLDIRSPGLGDTAMYLCATSATQKTFYGYTFGSGTRLTVV.

In this sample, this clonotype turned up many times. This rearrangement joins TRBV7-9 to TRBJ2-2; a possible D gene is TRBD1 (6 bases). CDR3 length: 17 amino acids. The germline gives CDR1 SEHNR, CDR2 FQNEAQ (reference sequence). V lost 4 bases and J lost 0, with 15 bases in between. CDR3 in amino acids: CASSWGQGATNTGELFF. Written as DNA, the CDR3 is TGTGCCAGCAGCTGGGGACAAGGGGCTACGAACACCGGGGAGCTGTTTTTT.

As concerns this clonotype: The junction departs from the called germline gene at one end, perhaps through a read error. CDR3 coding DNA: TGTGCCAGCAGCCGGACTAGCGGGAACTACAATCAGCAGTTCTTC. Amino acids: CASSRTSGNYNQQFF. The chain links TRBV7-2 to TRBJ2-1; 12 nucleotides line up with TRBD2. Germline V gives CDR1 SGHTA, CDR2 FQGNSA. The CDR3 contains 15 residues.

The chain recombines TRBV7-2 with TRBJ2-1; no firm D call. V lost 3 bases and J 5 bases, leaving 11 bases between the germline ends. This CDR3 contains 14 residues. Per germline, CDR1 SGHTA and CDR2 FQGNSA. The CDR3 DNA sequence: TGTGCCAGCAGCTTTTTCGGGCTAGACAATGAGCAGTTCTTC. This codes for CASSFFGLDNEQFF. Full variable domain (rest looked up from reference TRBV7-2 and TRBJ2-1): GAGVSQSPSNKVTEKGKDVELRCDPISGHTALYWYRQSLGQGLEFLIYFQGNSAPDKSGLPSDRFSAERTGGSVSTLTIQRTQQEDSAVYLCASSFFGLDNEQFFGPGTRLTVL.

The chain joins TRBV4-3 to TRBJ2-5, with D perhaps TRBD1 (5 bases). Trimming cost V 4 bases and J 5 bases, with 11 bases left between them. CDR3 length: 13 amino acids. Germline-derived CDR1 and CDR2 are LGHNA and YSLEER. The CDR3 nucleotides read TGCGCCAGCAGCCCACAGGCAGGGGAGACCCAGTACTTC. Translation gives CASSPQAGETQYF.

This clonotype has at least ten counts. This chain connects TRBV7-9 to TRBJ1-5; maybe TRBD1 (5 bases). Germline V CDR1 and CDR2: SEHNR, FQNEAQ (reference sequence). V was pared by 5 bases and J by 1 base, with 12 bases between. The length of the CDR3 is 15 residues. The CDR3 loop is CASSGGEGSNQPQHF. The CDR3 DNA follows: TGTGCCAGCAGCGGGGGTGAGGGAAGCAATCAGCCCCAGCATTTT. Filled out from reference TRBV7-9 and TRBJ1-5, the complete variable domain reads DTGVSQNPRHKITKRGQNVTFRCDPISEHNRLYWYRQTLGQGPEFLTYFQNEAQLEKSRLLSDRFSAERPKGSFSTLEIQRTEQGDSAMYLCASSGGEGSNQPQHFGDGTRLSIL.

The rearrangement links TRBV11-3 to TRBJ2-5; D is tentatively TRBD1 or TRBD2 (6 bases each). Germline-derived CDR1 and CDR2 are SGHNT and YENEEA. V shed 5 bases and J shed 7 bases, with 14 bases lying between them. CDR3 length equals 13 residues. For the CDR3, the DNA is TGTGCCAGCAGCAACCGACAGGAGGGGACCCAGTACTTC. As protein: CASSNRQEGTQYF.

This clonotype came up many times. The J gene is TRBJ2-1, the V gene TRBV12-3 or TRBV12-4; D remains unclear. Trimming cost V 2 bases and J 4 bases, with 6 bases left between them. This CDR3 region has 13 residues. DNA of the CDR3: TGTGCCAGCAGTTTACGAGCTTACAATGAGCAGTTCTTC. Amino acid sequence: CASSLRAYNEQFF.

This clonotype was seen a few times. This chain joins TRBV5-8 and TRBJ2-3; D may be TRBD1 (6 bases). This CDR3 spans 15 amino acids. Per the germline V gene, CDR1 is SGHTS and CDR2 is YDEGEE. Trimming removed 1 base from V and 3 bases from J, with 12 bases in between. The CDR3 DNA follows: TGTGCCAGCAGCTTGTATGCAGGGGCGACAGATACGCAGTATTTT. Amino acid sequence: CASSLYAGATDTQYF.

Only a few counts were recorded for this clonotype. The CDR3 reads CASRLAGGRSTDTQYF. CDR3 nucleotide sequence: TGTGCCAGCAGGTTAGCGGGAGGAAGGAGCACAGATACGCAGTATTTT. V gene TRBV6-1 combines with J gene TRBJ2-3, with 10 bases fitting TRBD2. V lost 6 bases, J lost 0 bases, and 6 bases stayed unmatched. The CDR3 sequence is 16 residues long. The germline V gene has CDR1 MNHNS and CDR2 SASEGT.

This clonotype was seen many times. This chain joins TRBV28 and TRBJ2-2; no clear D. This CDR3 has 12 amino acids. Trimming took 6 bases from V and 6 from J, leaving 8 bases between them. CDR1 and CDR2 (germline): MDHEN, SYDVKM. The CDR3 sequence is CASSRISGELFF. The CDR3 region has the DNA TGTGCCAGCAGCCGGATCTCCGGGGAGCTGTTTTTT.

The sample holds many counts of this clonotype. The junction shows a germline mismatch at one end, possibly a read error. V gene TRBV5-1 combines with J gene TRBJ1-3; D gene ambiguous. CDR1 and CDR2 from the germline V gene are SGHRS and YFSETQ. This CDR3 spans 13 amino acids. The CDR3 DNA reads as TGTGCCAGCAGCTTAGAGGCGGGAAACACCATATATTTT. Amino acids: CASSLEAGNTIYF.

This clonotype showed up just a few times. This rearrangement joins TRBV20-1 to TRBJ1-5; possibly TRBD1 for D (5 bases). This CDR3 has 14 residues. Trimming cost V 5 bases and J 1 base, with 12 bases left between them. CDR1 and CDR2 (germline): DFQATT, SNEGSKA (reference sequence). The CDR3 DNA reads as TGCAGTGCTCTCCGACGGACAAGCAATCAGCCCCAGCATTTT. It is translated as CSALRRTSNQPQHF.

The V and J genes are TRBV29-1 and TRBJ2-7, with TRBD2 matching over 11 bases. The CDR3 has 17 residues. Losses at the gene ends were 2 bases for V and 4 bases for J; bases not matched to a gene: 13. From germline, CDR1 is SQVTM and CDR2 ANQGSEA. The CDR3 sequence is CSVESFLAGGFRYEQYF. The DNA for the CDR3 is TGCAGCGTTGAATCGTTCCTAGCGGGAGGATTTCGTTACGAGCAGTACTTC.

This chain connects TRBV12-3 or TRBV12-4 to TRBJ2-4; a possible D gene is TRBD1 (5 bases). V shed 6 bases and J shed 0 bases, with 12 bases lying between them. The CDR3 runs to 15 residues. Written as DNA, the CDR3 is TGTGCCAGCAGCCCCCTGGGGCTAGCCAAAAACATTCAGTACTTC. Residues: CASSPLGLAKNIQYF.

The table lists this clonotype with a few counts. The chain uses TRBV28 and TRBJ2-1; 9 bases line up with TRBD2. From germline, CDR1 is MDHEN and CDR2 SYDVKM. This CDR3 is 14 amino acids long. The junction had 3 bases not matched to a gene; V was cut back by 8 bases and J by 1 base. The CDR3 spells CASGGLASYNEQFF. In nucleotides, the CDR3 is TGTGCCAGCGGTGGACTAGCGTCCTACAATGAGCAGTTCTTC.

The J gene is TRBJ1-1, the V gene TRBV28; possible D gene TRBD1, 5 bases. This CDR3 has 15 residues. V was pared by 4 bases and J by 2 bases, with 14 bases between. Germline CDR1 reads MDHEN; CDR2 reads SYDVKM. The CDR3 DNA reads TGTGCCAGCAGTTCGGCAGGGATAGGAAACACTGAAGCTTTCTTT. Residues: CASSSAGIGNTEAFF.

The chain carries TRBV7-2 and TRBJ1-1, with D perhaps TRBD1 (5 bases). This CDR3 has 14 amino acids. The germline V and J ends were trimmed by 5 bases and 4 bases, with 14 bases remaining between them. Germline assignment: CDR1 SGHTA and CDR2 FQGNSA. In nucleotides, the CDR3 is TGTGCCAGCAGCCTGTCTGGGGGTACCACTGAAGCTTTCTTT. As protein: CASSLSGGTTEAFF.

This clonotype has only a few counts. This chain connects TRBV18 to TRBJ1-1, with D hard to call. The CDR3 contains 11 residues. CDR1 KGHSH and CDR2 LQKENI come from the germline V gene. Trimming pared 3 bases from V and 8 bases from J, leaving 7 bases between. In DNA form, the CDR3 reads TGTGCCAGCTCACCCGACGGGGAAGCTTTCTTT. Translation gives CASSPDGEAFF.

The chain joins TRBV7-2 to TRBJ2-1; D is possibly TRBD1 (7 bases). Germline lookup yields CDR1 SGHTA and CDR2 FQGNSA. The CDR3 covers 15 residues. V lost 1 base and J lost 11, with 18 bases in between. CDR3 DNA: TGTGCCAGCAGCTTAGAGGGGGCCCCGGGAGCAAAGCAGTTCTTC. This encodes CASSLEGAPGAKQFF.

This clonotype turned up a few times. CDR3 DNA sequence: TGTGCTAGTGGTACCGGGGGCGGGATGAGCTCCTACAATGAGCAGTTCTTC. Its protein is CASGTGGGMSSYNEQFF. The genes are TRBV12-5 and TRBJ2-1, with D perhaps given as TRBD1 or TRBD2 (6 bases each). This CDR3 has 17 amino acids. V was clipped by 5 bases and J by 0 bases, with 17 bases between them. Germline V gives CDR1 LGHNT, CDR2 FRNRAP.

Many counts were recorded for this clonotype. The chain joins TRBV7-2 to TRBJ2-5; 10 positions match TRBD2. Germline CDR1 and CDR2: SGHTA and FQGNSA. V trimming: 4 bases; J trimming: 5 bases; junction bases outside the gene matches: 4. The CDR3 is 14 amino acids. CDR3 nucleotide sequence: TGTGCCAGCAGCTCACCAGCGGGAGGGGAGACCCAGTACTTC. Protein product: CASSSPAGGETQYF.

Comment on this clonotype: A much larger clone sits a single nucleotide away, making a read error possible. The chain recombines TRBV28 with TRBJ1-2; TRBD1 aligns across 8 bases. The length of the CDR3 is 16 residues. Per germline, CDR1 MDHEN and CDR2 SYDVKM. The V and J ends lost 2 bases and 3 bases, in that order; junction bases with no gene match: 8. This CDR3 is CASSLPGQEIYYGYTF. The CDR3 DNA reads TGTGCCAGCAGTTTACCGGGACAGGAAATCTACTATGGCTACACCTTC.